This TCR beta chain was observed in a study of blood T cells in healthy people across ages. Primed by a sample-barcoded 5' primer and a J-beta primer mix, a second PCR proceeded for roughly 7 to 12 cycles. MiXCR was run by TCRdb on the 5' RACE reads, yielding one entry per CDR3 protein. The sample shows 550,000 to 700,000 distinct CDR3 sequences, roughly 28% of them seen only once. This CDR3 has 13 amino acids. The germline CDR1 and CDR2 sequences are ENHRY and SYGVKD. Between the trimmed V and J ends, which lost 10 bases and 2 bases, there was a span of 11 bases. The source is a woman between 65 and 79 years old in good health. V gene TRBV10-3 combines with J gene TRBJ2-2; perhaps TRBD2 as D (6 bases). Input material: blood. The CDR3 region is CATAGSNTGELFF. As DNA, the CDR3 is TGTGCCACCGCGGGATCAAACACCGGGGAGCTGTTTTTT.